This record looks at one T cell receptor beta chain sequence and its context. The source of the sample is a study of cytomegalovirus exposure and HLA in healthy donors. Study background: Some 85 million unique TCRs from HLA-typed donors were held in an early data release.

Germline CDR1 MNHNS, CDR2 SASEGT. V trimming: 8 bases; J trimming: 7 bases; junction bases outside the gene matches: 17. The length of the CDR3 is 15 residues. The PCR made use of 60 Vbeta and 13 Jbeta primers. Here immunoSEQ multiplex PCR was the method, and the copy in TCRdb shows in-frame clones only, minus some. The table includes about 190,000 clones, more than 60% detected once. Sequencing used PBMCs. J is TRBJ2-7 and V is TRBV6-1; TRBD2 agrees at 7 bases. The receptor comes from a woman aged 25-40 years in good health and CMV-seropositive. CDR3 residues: CASFGNRAGDMEQYF. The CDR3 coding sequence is TGTGCCAGCTTTGGGAATAGGGCGGGAGATATGGAGCAGTACTTC.